This is a list of T cell receptor beta chains from one sample in a study of CD8 T cells in ankylosing spondylitis. TCRdb fed the 5' RACE reads into MiXCR, producing one record per CDR3 protein. The data hold around 490,000 distinct CDR3 sequences, with 5.3% observed a single time. The sample taken for sequencing was blood, either unsorted or a sorted T cell fraction (not recorded which). The receptors shown here come from a male donor with ankylosing spondylitis. Both conserved end residues are part of each CDR3. D genes are given only for firm matches. Rows may omit the clone size; those that give it use once, few, many or a size class.

TRBD1 TRBJ2-5 TRBV27 - TGTGCCAGCAGACTTCTCACAGGGGCGGATATCCAGTACTTC CASRLLTGADIQYF
- TRBJ2-7 TRBV5-1 few TGCGCCAGCAGCTTGTTTTTGGCCGGCTACGAGCAGTACTTC CASSLFLAGYEQYF
TRBD2 TRBJ2-7 TRBV4-3 few TGCGCCAGCAGCCAGGGGCGGGGGGCCTTCGGAGAGCAGTACTTC CASSQGRGAFGEQYF
- TRBJ2-5 TRBV10-2 few TGCGCCAGCAGTTCCGGACCCGAAGAGACCCAGTACTTC CASSSGPEETQYF
- TRBJ2-2 TRBV19 - TGTGCCAGTAGTACCGAATTCACCGGGGAGCTGTTTTTT CASSTEFTGELFF
- TRBJ1-2 TRBV7-2 many TGTGCCAGCAGCGGGGCCTTGGGTTTCTATGGCTACACCTTC CASSGALGFYGYTF
TRBD2 TRBJ2-7 TRBV18 - TGTGCCAGCTCACACCCCGGGGAGGGAGGCTACGAGCAGTACTTC CASSHPGEGGYEQYF
- TRBJ1-4 TRBV6-1 few TGTGCCAGCTTCAGCGGGGGAGGGGGGGGTGAAAAACTGTTTTTT CASFSGGGGGEKLFF
- TRBJ2-7 TRBV7-9 many TGTGCCAGCAGCCCGGAAAATGACTACGAGCAGTACTTC CASSPENDYEQYF
TRBD1 TRBJ2-5 TRBV20-1 many TGCAGTGCTAGTGTTCCGGGACAGTGGACGACTCAAGAGACCCAGTACTTC CSASVPGQWTTQETQYF
- TRBJ2-2 TRBV5-1 many TGCGCCAGCAGCTTCCCAGGGCTGTCCTCGAACACCGGGGAGCTGTTTTTT CASSFPGLSSNTGELFF
- TRBJ2-1 TRBV7-9 many TGTGCCAGCAGCTTAACCAGCGGGCCAGGGCAGTTCTTC CASSLTSGPGQFF
- TRBJ2-7 TRBV28 many TGTGCCAGCAGTCCGCGTGACCGGGCAAGGGGAGACTACGAGCAGTACTTC CASSPRDRARGDYEQYF
TRBD2 TRBJ2-5 TRBV11-1 few TGTGCCAGCAGCTTTGCGGGAGTAGAGACCCAGTACTTC CASSFAGVETQYF
- TRBJ2-7 TRBV12-3/TRBV12-4 - TGTGCCAGCAGTTCCAGGGGAAACGAGCAGTACTTC CASSSRGNEQYF
- TRBJ2-4 TRBV29-1 many TGCAGCGTTCGCGGGTTAGCCAAAAACATTCAGTACTTC CSVRGLAKNIQYF
- TRBJ1-2 TRBV20-1 many TGCAGTGCTCACCCGGGGGGGGCTGGGTATGGCTACACCTTC CSAHPGGAGYGYTF
- TRBJ2-1 TRBV9 many TGTGCCAGCAGCGTAGTTGGGGGAACCTACAATGAGCAGTTCTTC CASSVVGGTYNEQFF
TRBD2 TRBJ2-2 TRBV20-1 many TGCAGTGCTAGAGACCTCGGGAGCGGGGGGGCGGCCGGGGAGCTGTTTTTT CSARDLGSGGAAGELFF
- TRBJ2-7 TRBV12-3/TRBV12-4 many TGTGCCAGCAGTTTAGGGGATCCGGGGGCCTACGAGCAGTACTTC CASSLGDPGAYEQYF
TRBD1 TRBJ2-5 TRBV4-1 - TGCGCCAGCAGCCAAGCGGACAGGGTCCAAGAGACCCAGTACTTC CASSQADRVQETQYF
- TRBJ2-1 TRBV5-6 few TGTGCCAGCAGCCACGGGCCAGAGGATGAGCAGTTCTTC CASSHGPEDEQFF
- TRBJ2-2 TRBV29-1 - TGCAGCGTTTATCACGGGAACACCGGGGAGCTGTTTTTT CSVYHGNTGELFF